These T cell receptor beta chains were read from a single sample in a study of cytomegalovirus exposure and HLA in healthy donors. Only in-frame clones appear in the TCRdb table, and some are missing; sequencing was by immunoSEQ multiplex PCR. The sample has 160,000 or so clones, around 82% seen once. The sequenced material came from PBMCs. The receptors stem from a middle-aged man in good health and CMV-seropositive. Both conserved end residues are part of each CDR3. The D gene is left open where the match is weak.

>.|TRBV14|TRBJ2-7|13
CASSASRPGEQYF
>.|TRBV25-1|TRBJ2-5|12
CASSELGETQYF
>TRBD1|TRBV18|TRBJ1-5|12
CASSPGQGDKFF
>.|TRBV9|TRBJ2-7|15
CASSVGVSETYEQYF
>.|TRBV4-1|TRBJ1-5|14
CASSQDEGEQPQHF
>.|TRBV29-1|TRBJ2-1|16
CSVEGPDRRSYNEQFF
>.|TRBV15|TRBJ2-6|14
CATSTSSGANVLTF
>.|TRBV19|TRBJ1-1|13
CASSAGGGTEAFF
>.|TRBV19|TRBJ2-3|15
CASTSRSRGTDTQYF
>.|TRBV28|TRBJ1-1|13
CASSMVRGTEAFF
>.|TRBV21-1|TRBJ1-4|18
CASSQSAVRGTGGEKLFF
>TRBD1|TRBV7-3|TRBJ1-4|13
CASSQGADEKLFF
>.|TRBV7-3|TRBJ2-3|15
CASSLRGSSTDTQYF
>.|TRBV28|TRBJ2-7|15
CASSATGTSRDEQYF
>TRBD2|TRBV9|TRBJ2-3|15
CASSSPAGGTDTQYF
>TRBD2|TRBV9|TRBJ2-2|16
CASSPREGGGAGELFF
>.|TRBV18|TRBJ1-5|15
CASSSVGGDNQPQHF
>TRBD2|TRBV11-3|TRBJ2-1|17
CASSRWTSGGEGNEQFF
>TRBD2|TRBV4-3|TRBJ2-2|17
CASSQGTSGGAGGELFF
>.|TRBV18|TRBJ2-2|18
CASSPGQRFGGDTGELFF
>.|TRBV6-5|TRBJ2-1|13
CASMSGYYNEQFF
>TRBD2|TRBV27|TRBJ2-7|16
CASSRASGRGNYEQYF
>.|TRBV30|TRBJ2-7|13
CAWRLQGSYEQYF
>TRBD1|TRBV28|TRBJ1-1|15
CASSLGTGANTEAFF
>TRBD1|TRBV7-9|TRBJ2-5|15
CASGSSDRVGETQYF
>TRBD1|TRBV7-9|TRBJ2-2|14
CASSWDRGIGELFF
>TRBD2|TRBV19|TRBJ2-7|14
CASSSGGSSYEQYF
>TRBD2|TRBV5-4|TRBJ2-7|11
CASSAAGETYF
>TRBD1|TRBV12-5|TRBJ2-3|15
CASGPGDRGSDTQYF
>TRBD2|TRBV28|TRBJ2-3|17
CASSLSGLAASTDTQYF
>.|TRBV5-5|TRBJ1-5|15
CASSFDSQKGQPQHF
>TRBD1|TRBV28|TRBJ2-2|15
CASSYGQGNTGELFF
>TRBD2|TRBV4-2|TRBJ2-1|16
CASSQVLAGGPNEQFF
>TRBD1|TRBV5-3|TRBJ1-3|19
CARSASNTDRASSGNTIYF
>.|TRBV4-3|TRBJ2-2|18
CASSQDWPNSPNTGELFF
>.|TRBV6-5|TRBJ2-1|12
CAAGGAYNEQFF